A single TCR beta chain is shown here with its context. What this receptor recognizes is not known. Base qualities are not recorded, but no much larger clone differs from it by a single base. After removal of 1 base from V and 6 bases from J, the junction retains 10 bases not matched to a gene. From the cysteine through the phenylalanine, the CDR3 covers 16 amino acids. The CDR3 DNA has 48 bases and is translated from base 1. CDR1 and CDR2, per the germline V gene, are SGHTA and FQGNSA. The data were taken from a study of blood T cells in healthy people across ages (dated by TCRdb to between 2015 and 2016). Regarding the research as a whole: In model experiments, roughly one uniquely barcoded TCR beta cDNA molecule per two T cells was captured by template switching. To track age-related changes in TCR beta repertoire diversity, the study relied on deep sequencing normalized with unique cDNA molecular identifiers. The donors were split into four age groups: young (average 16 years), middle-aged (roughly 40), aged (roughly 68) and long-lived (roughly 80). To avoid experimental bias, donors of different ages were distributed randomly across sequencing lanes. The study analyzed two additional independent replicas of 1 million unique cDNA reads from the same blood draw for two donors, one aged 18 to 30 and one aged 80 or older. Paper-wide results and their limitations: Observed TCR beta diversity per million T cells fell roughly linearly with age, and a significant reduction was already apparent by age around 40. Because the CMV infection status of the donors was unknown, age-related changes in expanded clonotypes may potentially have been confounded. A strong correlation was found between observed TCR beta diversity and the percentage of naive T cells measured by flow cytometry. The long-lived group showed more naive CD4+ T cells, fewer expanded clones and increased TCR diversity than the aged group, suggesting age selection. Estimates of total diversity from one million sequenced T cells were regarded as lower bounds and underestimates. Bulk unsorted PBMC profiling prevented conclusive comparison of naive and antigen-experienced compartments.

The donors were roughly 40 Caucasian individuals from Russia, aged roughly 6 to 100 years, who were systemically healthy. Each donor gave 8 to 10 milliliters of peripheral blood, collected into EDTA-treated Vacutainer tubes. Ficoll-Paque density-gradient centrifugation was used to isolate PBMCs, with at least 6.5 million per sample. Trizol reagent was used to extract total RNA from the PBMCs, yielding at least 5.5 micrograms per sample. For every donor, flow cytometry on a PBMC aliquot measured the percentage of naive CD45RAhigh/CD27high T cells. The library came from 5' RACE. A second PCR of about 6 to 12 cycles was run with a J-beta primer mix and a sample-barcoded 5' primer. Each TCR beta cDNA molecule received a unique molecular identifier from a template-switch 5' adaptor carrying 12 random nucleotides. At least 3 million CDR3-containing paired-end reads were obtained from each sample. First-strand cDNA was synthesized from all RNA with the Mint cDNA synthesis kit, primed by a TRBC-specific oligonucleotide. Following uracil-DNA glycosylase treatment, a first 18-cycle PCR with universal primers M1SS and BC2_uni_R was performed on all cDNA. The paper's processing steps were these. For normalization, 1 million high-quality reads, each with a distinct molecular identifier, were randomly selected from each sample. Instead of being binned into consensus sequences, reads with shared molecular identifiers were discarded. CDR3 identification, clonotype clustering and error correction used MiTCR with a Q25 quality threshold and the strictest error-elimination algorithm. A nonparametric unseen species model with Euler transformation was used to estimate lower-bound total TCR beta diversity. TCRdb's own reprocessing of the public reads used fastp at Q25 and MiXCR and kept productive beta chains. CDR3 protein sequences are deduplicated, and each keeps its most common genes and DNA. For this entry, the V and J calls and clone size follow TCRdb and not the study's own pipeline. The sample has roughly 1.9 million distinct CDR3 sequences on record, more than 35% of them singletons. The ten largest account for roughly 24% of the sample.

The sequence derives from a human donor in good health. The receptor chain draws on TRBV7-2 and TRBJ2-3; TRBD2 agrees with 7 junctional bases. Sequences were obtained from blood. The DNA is TGTGCCAGCAGCTTAGTAAGGCTAGCGGCGGCCGATACGCAGTATTTT. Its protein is CASSLVRLAAADTQYF.